This T cell receptor (beta chain) was captured in a study of control samples from healthy donors and cancer patients. This CDR3 has 15 residues. V was trimmed by 7 bases and J by 5 bases, leaving 21 bases between them. The V gene's germline CDR1 is MDHEN and CDR2 SYDVKM. The protocol was immunoSEQ multiplex PCR, while the TCRdb copy is restricted to in-frame clones and leaves out a portion. The sample includes some 90,000 clones, roughly nine tenths seen only once; the top ten take less than 9%. The gene calls are TRBV28 and TRBJ2-7, with a possible D match to TRBD2 (7 bases). The receptor was isolated from a woman aged 60-75 years in good health. The sequenced sample consisted of blood. CDR3 DNA: TGTGCCAGCAAGGACAGAGGGAGGGGGATGGACGAGCAGTACTTC. Its translation is CASKDRGRGMDEQYF. Based on the CDR3 plus reference TRBV28 and TRBJ2-7, the full variable domain is DVKVTQSSRYLVKRTGEKVFLECVQDMDHENMFWYRQDPGLGLRLIYFSYDVKMKEKGDIPEGYSVSREKKERFSLILESASTNQTSMYLCASKDRGRGMDEQYFGPGTRLTVT.